This T cell receptor beta chain was captured by sequencing in a study of blood T cells in healthy people across ages. Study-wide findings and caveats: Higher diversity, along with more naive CD4+ cells, distinguished long-lived donors from aged donors.

Healthy Russian Caucasian donors spanned ages about 6 to 95 years. Alongside a J-beta primer mix, a sample-barcoded 5' primer served in a second PCR lasting about 7 to 12 cycles. Template switching added a 12-random-nucleotide identifier to every cDNA molecule. Every individual sample yielded 2.5 million or more paired-end reads (each containing CDR3). TCRdb called the 5' RACE reads again in MiXCR, with one record for every CDR3 protein. The sample shows some 370,000 distinct CDR3 sequences, over 45% of them seen only once. To note about this clonotype: Its antigen is undetermined.

The CDR3 is made up of 13 amino acids. CDR1 is LGHNA, CDR2 YSLEER, per germline. The junction had 1 base not matched to a gene; V was cut back by 0 bases and J by 8 bases. This sequence originates from a man aged 60 to 69 in good health. The gene calls are TRBV4-3 and TRBJ2-1; TRBD2 matches 7 bases. Specimen: blood. The CDR3: CASSQELADEQFF. The CDR3 bases are TGCGCCAGCAGCCAAGAGCTAGCGGATGAGCAGTTCTTC.